The sequence of this T cell receptor beta chain was determined in a study of T-cell reconstitution after alpha-beta-depleted transplantation in children. The study, taken as a whole, reports: Some patients' high day-60 TCRbeta diversity was traced to surviving recipient T cells and thymic progenitors. Newly produced T cells mostly accounted for T-cell counts and diversity one year post-transplant. The study reportedly traced alpha-beta T cells about two months after transplant to several hundred expanded graft clones.

Concerning this clonotype: Antigen: not known.

With 0 bases clipped from V and 8 bases from J, the junction kept 6 bases outside the gene matches. CDR3 size: 15 residues. Looked up from germline, CDR1 is GTSNPN and CDR2 is SVGIG (reference sequence). A library of TCRbeta sequences, prepared with unique molecular identifiers, was generated. Each CDR3 protein gets one entry after TCRdb re-called the PCR reads with MiXCR. Among 180,000 or so distinct CDR3 sequences listed, 6.3% were seen once. This TCR was sampled from a girl under three years old with combined immunodeficiency, due to receive a stem cell transplant. The V and J genes are TRBV30 and TRBJ2-1; 11 bases are a match to TRBD1. Source: PBMCs, taken before TCRalphabeta/CD19-depleted stem cell transplant. The CDR3 loop is CAWSVRTGGRDEQFF. In nucleotides, the CDR3 is TGTGCCTGGAGTGTAAGGACAGGGGGCCGTGATGAGCAGTTCTTC.